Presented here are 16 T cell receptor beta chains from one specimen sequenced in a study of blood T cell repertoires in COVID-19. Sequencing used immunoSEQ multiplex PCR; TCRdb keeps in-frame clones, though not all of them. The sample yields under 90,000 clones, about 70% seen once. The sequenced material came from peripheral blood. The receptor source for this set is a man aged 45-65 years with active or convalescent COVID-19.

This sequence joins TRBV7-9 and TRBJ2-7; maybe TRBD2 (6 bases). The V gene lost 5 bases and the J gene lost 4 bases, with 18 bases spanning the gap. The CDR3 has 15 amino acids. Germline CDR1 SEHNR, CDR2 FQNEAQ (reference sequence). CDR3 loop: CASSGPGLGGYEQYF. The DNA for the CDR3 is TGTGCCAGCAGCGGGCCGGGACTGGGCGGGTACGAGCAGTACTTC.

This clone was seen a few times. The CDR3 is CASSPANRGANNEQFF. The CDR3 coding sequence is TGTGCCAGCTCACCCGCTAACAGGGGGGCCAACAATGAGCAGTTCTTC. The gene calls are TRBV18 and TRBJ2-1, with 8 bases fitting TRBD1. There are 16 residues in the CDR3. Germline CDR1 reads KGHSH; CDR2 reads LQKENI. Losses at the gene ends were 3 bases for V and 5 bases for J; bases not matched to a gene: 9. The whole variable domain, filled in from reference TRBV18 and TRBJ2-1, reads NAGVMQNPRHLVRRRGQEARLRCSPMKGHSHVYWYRQLPEEGLKFMVYLQKENIIDESGMPKERFSAEFPKEGPSILRIQQVVRGDSAAYFCASSPANRGANNEQFFGPGTRLTVL.

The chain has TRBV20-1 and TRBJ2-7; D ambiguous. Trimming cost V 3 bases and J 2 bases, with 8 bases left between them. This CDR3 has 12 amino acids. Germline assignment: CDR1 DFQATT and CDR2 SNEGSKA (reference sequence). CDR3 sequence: CSASARTYEQYF. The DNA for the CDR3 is TGCAGTGCTAGTGCCAGGACCTACGAGCAGTACTTC.

Here the CDR3 reads CASSLDGDRGDTQYF. As DNA, the CDR3 is TGTGCCAGCAGCTTAGATGGGGATAGGGGAGATACGCAGTATTTT. This chain uses TRBV7-9 with TRBJ2-3; D perhaps matches TRBD1 (5 bases). The CDR3 is 15 amino acids. The V end lost 1 base, the J end lost 5 bases, and 13 bases lay between the germline ends. Germline V CDR1 and CDR2: SEHNR, FQNEAQ (reference sequence).

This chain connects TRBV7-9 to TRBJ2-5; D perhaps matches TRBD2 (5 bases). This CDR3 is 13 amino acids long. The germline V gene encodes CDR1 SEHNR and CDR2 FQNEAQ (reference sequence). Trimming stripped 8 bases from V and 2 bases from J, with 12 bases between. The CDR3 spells CASARGLQETQYF. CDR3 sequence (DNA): TGTGCCAGCGCACGGGGTTTGCAAGAGACCCAGTACTTC.

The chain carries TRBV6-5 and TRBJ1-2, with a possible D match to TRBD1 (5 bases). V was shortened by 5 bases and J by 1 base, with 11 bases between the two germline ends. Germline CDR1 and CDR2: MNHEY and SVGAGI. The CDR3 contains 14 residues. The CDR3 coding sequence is TGTGCCAGCAGTACCCCGGGACTTAACTATGGCTACACCTTC. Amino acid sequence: CASSTPGLNYGYTF.

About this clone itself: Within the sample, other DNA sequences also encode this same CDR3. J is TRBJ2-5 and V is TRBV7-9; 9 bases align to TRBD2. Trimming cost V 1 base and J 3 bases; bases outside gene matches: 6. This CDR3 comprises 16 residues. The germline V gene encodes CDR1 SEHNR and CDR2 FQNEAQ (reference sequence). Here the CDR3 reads CASSLGAGGAEETQYF. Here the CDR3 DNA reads TGTGCCAGCAGCTTAGGGGCGGGGGGGGCTGAAGAGACCCAGTACTTC.

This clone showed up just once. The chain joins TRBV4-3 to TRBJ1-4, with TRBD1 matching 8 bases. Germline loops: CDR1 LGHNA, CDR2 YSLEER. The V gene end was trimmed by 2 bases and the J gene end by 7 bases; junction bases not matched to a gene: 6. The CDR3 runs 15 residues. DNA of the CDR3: TGCGCCAGCAGCCAAAGTGGACAGGGTGGTGAAAAACTGTTTTTT. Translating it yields CASSQSGQGGEKLFF.

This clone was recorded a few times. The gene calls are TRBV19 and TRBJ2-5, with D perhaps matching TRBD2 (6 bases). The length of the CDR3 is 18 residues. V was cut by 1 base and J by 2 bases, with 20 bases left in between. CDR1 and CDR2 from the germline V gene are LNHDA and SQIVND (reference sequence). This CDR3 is CASSIGPGLFVSQETQYF. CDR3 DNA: TGTGCCAGTAGTATAGGGCCGGGACTTTTCGTATCTCAAGAGACCCAGTACTTC.

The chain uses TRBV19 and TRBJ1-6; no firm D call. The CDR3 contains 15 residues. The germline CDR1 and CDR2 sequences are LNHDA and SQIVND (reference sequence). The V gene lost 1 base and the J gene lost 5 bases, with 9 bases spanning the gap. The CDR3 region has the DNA TGTGCCAGTAGTATAGTGGTCAGTGATAATTCACCCCTCCACTTT. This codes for CASSIVVSDNSPLHF.

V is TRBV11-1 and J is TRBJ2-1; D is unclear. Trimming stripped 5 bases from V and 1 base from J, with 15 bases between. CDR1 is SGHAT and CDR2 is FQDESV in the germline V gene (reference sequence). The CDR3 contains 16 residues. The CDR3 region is CASSPKWRRSYNEQFF. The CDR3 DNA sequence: TGTGCCAGCAGCCCCAAGTGGAGACGGTCCTACAATGAGCAGTTCTTC.

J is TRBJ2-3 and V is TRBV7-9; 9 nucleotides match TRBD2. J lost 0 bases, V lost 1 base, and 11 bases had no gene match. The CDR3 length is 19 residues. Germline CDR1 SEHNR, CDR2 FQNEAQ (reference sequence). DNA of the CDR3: TGTGCCAGCAGCTTAGGAGGCGGACCTAGCGGGGATAGCACAGATACGCAGTATTTT. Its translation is CASSLGGGPSGDSTDTQYF. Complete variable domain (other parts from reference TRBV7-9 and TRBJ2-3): DTGVSQNPRHKITKRGQNVTFRCDPISEHNRLYWYRQTLGQGPEFLTYFQNEAQLEKSRLLSDRFSAERPKGSFSTLEIQRTEQGDSAMYLCASSLGGGPSGDSTDTQYFGPGTRLTVL.

The CDR3 region has the DNA TGTGCCAGCAGTCTCCACCGGAGCGGGGGGGCGGCAGATACGCAGTATTTT. Protein sequence: CASSLHRSGGAADTQYF. This rearrangement joins TRBV6-6 to TRBJ2-3; 10 bases match TRBD2. CDR3 size: 17 residues. CDR1 MNHNY and CDR2 SVGAGI come from the germline V gene (reference sequence). The junction had 12 bases not matched to a gene; V was cut back by 5 bases and J by 4 bases.

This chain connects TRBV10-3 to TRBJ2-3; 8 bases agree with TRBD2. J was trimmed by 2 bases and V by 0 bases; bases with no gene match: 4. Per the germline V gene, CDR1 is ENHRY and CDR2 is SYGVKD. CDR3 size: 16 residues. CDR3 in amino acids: CAISESGGGNTDTQYF. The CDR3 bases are TGTGCCATCAGTGAGTCGGGCGGGGGGAACACAGATACGCAGTATTTT.

CDR3 nucleotide sequence: TGCGCCAGCAGCCAAGCAGCCCGGGGTTACCAGCCCCAGCATTTT. The encoded protein is CASSQAARGYQPQHF. The gene calls are TRBV4-1 and TRBJ1-5; D call uncertain. Trimming cost V 1 base and J 7 bases, with 14 bases left between them. Per germline, CDR1 MGHRA and CDR2 YSYEKL. The CDR3 sequence is 15 residues long.

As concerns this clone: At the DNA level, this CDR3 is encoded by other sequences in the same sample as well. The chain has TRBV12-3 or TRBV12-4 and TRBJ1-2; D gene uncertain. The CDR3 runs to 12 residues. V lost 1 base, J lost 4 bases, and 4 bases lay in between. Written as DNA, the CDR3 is TGTGCCAGCAGTTTAGGGGCCTATGGCTACACCTTC. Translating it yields CASSLGAYGYTF.